This T cell receptor (beta chain) derives from a study of blood T cells in healthy people across ages. The amount of total RNA extracted per sample was at least 6 micrograms. The study, taken as a whole, reports: Lack of knowledge of donor CMV status possibly confounded expanded clonotype changes. Greater diversity and more naive CD4+ cells were seen in long-lived donors than in aged donors.

Worth noting for this clonotype: The target antigen is unknown.

Deletions cut 3 bases from V and 8 bases from J, with 22 bases between. Germline lookup yields CDR1 MNHNS and CDR2 SASEGT. CDR3 size: 16 residues. Primers used in a second PCR of about 7 to 11 cycles were a sample-barcoded 5' primer and a J-beta primer mix. Each CDR3 protein gets one entry after TCRdb re-called the 5' RACE reads with MiXCR. The data contain some 1.4 million distinct CDR3 sequences, around 42% of them singletons. Sequenced sample: blood. V gene TRBV6-1 combines with J gene TRBJ1-2; the D gene is possibly TRBD1 (6 bases). The clonotype originates from a woman under 30 in good health. The DNA of the CDR3 is TGTGCCAGCAGTGATCCTGCCGGGACACGGGTTGGCGGCTACACCTTC. This translates into CASSDPAGTRVGGYTF.